These T cell receptor beta chains were read from a single sample in a study of blood T cell repertoires in COVID-19. Assay: immunoSEQ multiplex PCR; the TCRdb copy retains only in-frame clones and omits some. The table has 300,000 to 400,000 clones, roughly 90% seen once. What was sequenced was peripheral blood. The receptor set was obtained from a woman aged 70 to 79 with COVID-19, enrolled during active disease. CDR3s leave out the opening cysteine and the closing phenylalanine or tryptophan. The D gene is left open where the match is weak. Clone size is stated in some rows and not others, as once, few, many or a class when expanded.

v_call: TRBV6-1; clone_size: -; d_call: -; cdr3_aa: ASSEVPVSNQPQH
v_call: TRBV9; clone_size: -; d_call: -; cdr3_aa: ASSALGGLGNIQY
v_call: TRBV7-3; clone_size: -; d_call: -; cdr3_aa: ASSQGSPGANVLT
v_call: TRBV6-5; clone_size: few; d_call: -; cdr3_aa: ASSYGAGDQPQH
v_call: TRBV4-3; clone_size: -; d_call: -; cdr3_aa: ASRREGDTEAF
v_call: TRBV6-5; clone_size: -; d_call: TRBD1; cdr3_aa: ASSIGQGNSPLH
v_call: TRBV5-4; clone_size: -; d_call: TRBD1; cdr3_aa: ASSSPTGNAEAF
v_call: TRBV27; clone_size: -; d_call: TRBD1; cdr3_aa: ASSPTGQGGYT
v_call: TRBV12-5; clone_size: -; d_call: TRBD1; cdr3_aa: ASGRADRDNQPQH
v_call: TRBV7-8; clone_size: -; d_call: TRBD1; cdr3_aa: ASSPERDREKLF
v_call: TRBV29-1; clone_size: -; d_call: TRBD1; cdr3_aa: SVQTGGAGGYT
v_call: TRBV2; clone_size: -; d_call: -; cdr3_aa: ATPRSWVGEGYT
v_call: TRBV24-1; clone_size: -; d_call: -; cdr3_aa: ATSDSTEHGYT
v_call: TRBV18; clone_size: once; d_call: TRBD1; cdr3_aa: ASSPTIGQGGYEQY
v_call: TRBV9; clone_size: -; d_call: -; cdr3_aa: ASSAAGTDYYEQY
v_call: TRBV5-1; clone_size: -; d_call: TRBD1; cdr3_aa: ASSSGTETVNEQF
v_call: TRBV7-2; clone_size: -; d_call: -; cdr3_aa: ASSLRGRGEETQY
v_call: TRBV11-2; clone_size: -; d_call: TRBD1; cdr3_aa: ASSLGMRNRGANTEAF
v_call: TRBV5-1; clone_size: once; d_call: TRBD2; cdr3_aa: ASSNSGNAYEQY
v_call: TRBV7-9; clone_size: -; d_call: TRBD2; cdr3_aa: ASSSLAGGIEQY
v_call: TRBV11-3; clone_size: -; d_call: -; cdr3_aa: ASSLGGNSPLH
v_call: TRBV6-5; clone_size: -; d_call: TRBD1; cdr3_aa: ASYAGGSYYGYT
v_call: TRBV19; clone_size: -; d_call: TRBD1; cdr3_aa: ASTPTGWIDGYT
v_call: TRBV27; clone_size: -; d_call: -; cdr3_aa: ASSFQGHQPQH
v_call: TRBV5-6; clone_size: -; d_call: TRBD2; cdr3_aa: ASSPGLAGRDTQY
v_call: TRBV7-8; clone_size: -; d_call: TRBD1; cdr3_aa: ASSLTGTGLYGYT
v_call: TRBV15; clone_size: -; d_call: -; cdr3_aa: ATSTGRTYYGYT
v_call: TRBV9; clone_size: once; d_call: TRBD1; cdr3_aa: ASSLTGAGTDTQY
v_call: TRBV6-5; clone_size: -; d_call: TRBD1; cdr3_aa: ASSYSRTGKAF
v_call: TRBV9; clone_size: once; d_call: TRBD1; cdr3_aa: ASSVGQGRDNQPQH
v_call: TRBV30; clone_size: -; d_call: TRBD1; cdr3_aa: ARGQGFAGANVLT
v_call: TRBV5-1; clone_size: -; d_call: -; cdr3_aa: ASSSGEGKTEAF
v_call: TRBV6-5; clone_size: -; d_call: -; cdr3_aa: ASSSNGRGSYEQY
v_call: TRBV5-1; clone_size: -; d_call: TRBD1; cdr3_aa: ASSGGTGPEQY
v_call: TRBV3-1/TRBV3-2; clone_size: -; d_call: -; cdr3_aa: ASTPDRCGYT
v_call: TRBV27; clone_size: -; d_call: -; cdr3_aa: ASSLGLDNEQF
v_call: TRBV5-1; clone_size: -; d_call: TRBD1; cdr3_aa: ASSLEQGAFKAKNIQY
v_call: TRBV21-1; clone_size: -; d_call: -; cdr3_aa: ASSKEEDVGGYT
v_call: TRBV7-2; clone_size: -; d_call: -; cdr3_aa: ASSRGGSMNTEAF
v_call: TRBV6-6; clone_size: -; d_call: -; cdr3_aa: ASSPGSRVYGYT